The clone carrying this T cell receptor beta chain was observed a few times. Sequencing used immunoSEQ multiplex PCR; TCRdb keeps in-frame clones, though not all of them. The sample records fewer than 110,000 clones, around 92% being singletons. The CDR3 runs 14 residues. V was pared by 1 base and J by 0 bases, with 4 bases between. This record comes from a study of blood T cell repertoires in COVID-19. Overall study context: Donors in the United States, Italy and Spain gave samples during acute or convalescent COVID-19.

V is TRBV23-1 and J is TRBJ1-5; D call uncertain. TRBV23-1 is filed as an ORF, its function uncertain. The source material was peripheral blood. The clonotype was recovered from a woman in her sixties or seventies with acute or convalescent COVID-19. The CDR3 DNA reads TGCGCCAGCAGTCAATTTTATAGCAATCAGCCCCAGCATTTT. This gives the protein CASSQFYSNQPQHF.